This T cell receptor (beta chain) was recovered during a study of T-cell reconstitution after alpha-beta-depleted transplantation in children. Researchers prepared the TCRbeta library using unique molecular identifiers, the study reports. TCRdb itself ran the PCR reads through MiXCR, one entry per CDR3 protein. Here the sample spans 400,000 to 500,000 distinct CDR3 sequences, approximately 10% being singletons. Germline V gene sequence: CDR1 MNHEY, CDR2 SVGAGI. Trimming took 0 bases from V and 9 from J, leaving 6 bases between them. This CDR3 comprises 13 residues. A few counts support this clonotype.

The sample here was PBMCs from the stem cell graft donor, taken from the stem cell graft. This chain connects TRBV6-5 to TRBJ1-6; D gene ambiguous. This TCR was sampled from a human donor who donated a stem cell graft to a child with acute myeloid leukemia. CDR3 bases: TGTGCCAGCAGTTACTCCGTCCGTTCACCCCTCCACTTT. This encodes CASSYSVRSPLHF.